This entry lists 18 T cell receptor beta chains sequenced from one sample in a study of cytomegalovirus exposure and HLA in healthy donors. A multiplex PCR was run with 60 Vbeta primers and 13 Jbeta primers. The repertoire was sequenced with immunoSEQ multiplex PCR; TCRdb's copy has only in-frame clones and lacks some. Here the sample spans 250,000 to 350,000 clones, roughly 90% being singletons. The sequencing input was PBMCs. These receptors came from a woman aged 18 to 35 in good health and CMV-seronegative.

This sequence joins TRBV18 and TRBJ1-5; TRBD1 is a possible D gene (5 bases). The germline V gene encodes CDR1 KGHSH and CDR2 LQKENI. The CDR3 loop spans 14 amino acids. Trimming removed 6 bases at V and 5 bases at J, with 14 bases between. Here the CDR3 reads CASSLGADYQPQHF. The CDR3 region has the DNA TGTGCCAGCTCGCTAGGGGCAGACTATCAGCCCCAGCATTTT.

The rearrangement joins TRBV9 to TRBJ2-1, with TRBD2 matching 8 bases. Trimming removed 2 bases from V and 7 bases from J; junction bases left unmatched: 11. The germline V gene encodes CDR1 SGDLS and CDR2 YYNGEE. The CDR3 runs to 16 residues. The CDR3 DNA follows: TGTGCCAGCAGCGTCTACGGGGGGGAAGGTGGGAATGAGCAGTTCTTC. Encoded protein: CASSVYGGEGGNEQFF.

This rearrangement joins TRBV2 to TRBJ1-1, with TRBD1 identical over 8 bases. After removal of 5 bases from V and 5 bases from J, the junction contained 13 bases not matched to a gene. Germline lookup yields CDR1 SNHLY and CDR2 FYNNEI. The CDR3 totals 16 residues. Here the CDR3 DNA reads TGTGCCAGCAGTTTCACTCAGACAGGGGTTGATACTGAAGCTTTCTTT. Its protein product is CASSFTQTGVDTEAFF.

The gene calls are TRBV5-1 and TRBJ2-2; D is perhaps TRBD1 (5 bases). Germline lookup yields CDR1 SGHRS and CDR2 YFSETQ. Trimming removed 0 bases at V and 7 bases at J, with 10 bases between. This CDR3 contains 14 residues. The CDR3, as DNA: TGCGCCAGCAGCTTGGTAGGGGTCGGCGGGGAGCTGTTTTTT. It specifies CASSLVGVGGELFF. Based on the CDR3 plus reference TRBV5-1 and TRBJ2-2, the full variable domain is KAGVTQTPRYLIKTRGQQVTLSCSPISGHRSVSWYQQTPGQGLQFLFEYFSETQRNKGNFPGRFSGRQFSNSRSEMNVSTLELGDSALYLCASSLVGVGGELFFGEGSRLTVL.

This sequence joins TRBV11-1 and TRBJ2-1, with D unclear. Germline CDR1 and CDR2: SGHAT and FQDESV (reference sequence). The CDR3 contains 11 residues. The CDR3: CSLGWYNEQFF. The CDR3 DNA reads as TGTTCCCTCGGGTGGTACAATGAGCAGTTCTTC.

This rearrangement joins TRBV2 to TRBJ1-2, with 9 bases fitting TRBD1. Germline trimming cut 1 base from V and 8 bases from J; bases unmatched to any gene: 8. This CDR3 has 15 amino acids. From germline, CDR1 is SNHLY and CDR2 FYNNEI. CDR3 residues: CASSEVFTGGAGYTF. The CDR3 DNA is TGTGCCAGCAGTGAAGTTTTCACAGGGGGCGCGGGCTACACCTTC.

The chain is built from TRBV6-5 and TRBJ1-2; D perhaps matches TRBD1 (5 bases). Germline loops: CDR1 MNHEY, CDR2 SVGAGI. The CDR3 consists of 16 residues. V was trimmed by 0 bases and J by 3 bases, leaving 14 bases between them. Here the CDR3 DNA reads TGTGCCAGCAGTTACTCGAGTTCCGGGGGTGACTATGGCTACACCTTC. Its translation: CASSYSSSGGDYGYTF.

V usage is TRBV7-8 and J usage is TRBJ2-7; 8 nucleotides match TRBD2. The V gene's germline CDR1 is SGHVS and CDR2 FQNEAQ. The CDR3 loop spans 14 amino acids. After removal of 5 bases from V and 2 bases from J, the junction contained 5 bases not matched to a gene. This CDR3 is CASSPGGRAYEQYF. CDR3 bases: TGTGCCAGCAGCCCGGGGGGGAGGGCCTACGAGCAGTACTTC.

Regarding this clone: Other nucleotide sequences in the sample specify the same CDR3. The gene calls are TRBV9 and TRBJ1-2, with 8 bases identical to TRBD1. V was clipped by 3 bases and J by 6 bases; unmatched bases: 1. The CDR3 contains 12 residues. In germline, CDR1 is SGDLS, CDR2 YYNGEE. The CDR3 protein is CASSATGDGYTF. CDR3 nucleotide sequence: TGTGCCAGCAGCGCGACAGGGGATGGCTACACCTTC.

The chain links TRBV9 to TRBJ2-1; 10 bases agree with TRBD2. This CDR3 region has 16 residues. J was trimmed by 6 bases and V by 4 bases; bases with no gene match: 10. The germline V gene has CDR1 SGDLS and CDR2 YYNGEE. The CDR3 loop is CASSLKSGGAVNEQFF. CDR3 nucleotides: TGTGCCAGCAGCCTAAAAAGCGGGGGGGCCGTCAATGAGCAGTTCTTC.

Notes on this clone: Other DNA sequences within the sample encode an identical CDR3. The CDR3 here is CASSAAGGISSPLHF. CDR3 in DNA: TGTGCCAGCAGCGCCGCGGGAGGCATCAGTTCCCCCCTCCACTTT. The V and J genes are TRBV7-3 and TRBJ1-6; D is uncertain. In germline, CDR1 is SGHTA, CDR2 FQGTGA. V lost 5 bases and J lost 13, with 21 bases in between. This CDR3 comprises 15 residues.

This clone occurred once. The chain combines TRBV4-1 with TRBJ2-3; 10 nucleotides align to TRBD2. Trimming removed 4 bases from V and 2 bases from J; junction bases left unmatched: 9. This CDR3 contains 17 residues. The germline V gene has CDR1 MGHRA and CDR2 YSYEKL. The CDR3 DNA follows: TGCGCCAGCAGCCCGAACCCACTAGCGGGGTACACAGATACGCAGTATTTT. The encoded protein is CASSPNPLAGYTDTQYF.

V usage is TRBV29-1 and J usage is TRBJ2-2; TRBD1 matches at 9 bases. CDR1 is SQVTM and CDR2 is ANQGSEA in the germline V gene. The trim removed 7 bases at V and 6 bases at J, leaving 3 bases unmatched. CDR3 length: 12 residues. In nucleotides, the CDR3 is TGCAGCGCGGACAGGGGTGCCGGGGAGCTGTTTTTT. Protein sequence: CSADRGAGELFF.

This clone was detected once. The chain joins TRBV5-1 to TRBJ2-2; 7 bases are a match to TRBD1. After removal of 4 bases from V and 4 bases from J, the junction contained 7 bases not matched to a gene. The CDR3 extends over 15 amino acids. Per the germline V gene, CDR1 is SGHRS and CDR2 is YFSETQ. CDR3 loop: CASSEGAGVTGELFF. In DNA, the CDR3 is TGCGCCAGCAGCGAGGGGGCCGGGGTCACCGGGGAGCTGTTTTTT.

The V and J genes are TRBV18 and TRBJ1-4; the D is unclear. The CDR3 consists of 12 residues. The V gene lost 6 bases and the J gene lost 8 bases, with 10 bases spanning the gap. CDR1 and CDR2 (germline): KGHSH, LQKENI. DNA of the CDR3: TGTGCCAGCTCGCCTTCTAGAGAAAAACTGTTTTTT. Protein: CASSPSREKLFF.

The chain employs TRBV5-1 and TRBJ2-1, with TRBD2 matching 9 bases. Trimming took 4 bases from V and 2 from J; bases not matched to a gene: 4. CDR3 length: 15 amino acids. Per germline, CDR1 SGHRS and CDR2 YFSETQ. DNA of the CDR3: TGCGCCAGCAGCCATAGCGGGGGCCCCTACAATGAGCAGTTCTTC. Translating it yields CASSHSGGPYNEQFF.

This chain connects TRBV18 to TRBJ2-7; perhaps TRBD1 as D (5 bases). Deletions cut 3 bases from V and 3 bases from J, with 30 bases between. The CDR3 runs to 20 residues. CDR1 and CDR2 from the germline V gene are KGHSH and LQKENI. CDR3 sequence: CASSPARVLSLSQGIYEQYF. In DNA, the CDR3 is TGTGCCAGCTCACCGGCCCGGGTCCTTTCCCTCAGTCAGGGTATCTACGAGCAGTACTTC.

This clone occurred a few times. The chain couples TRBV9 to TRBJ2-7; perhaps TRBD2 as D (5 bases). The CDR3 spans 15 residues. Germline assignment: CDR1 SGDLS and CDR2 YYNGEE. Trimming removed 3 bases at V and 0 bases at J, with 13 bases between. The CDR3 loop reads CASSGTSGSSYEQYF. In nucleotides, the CDR3 is TGTGCCAGCAGCGGGACGTCGGGAAGCTCCTACGAGCAGTACTTC.